A selection of T cell receptor beta chains follows, all from one sample in a study of OX40 agonist ivuxolimab in advanced cancers. Profiling relied on immunoSEQ multiplex PCR, and the TCRdb table lists in-frame clones only, not all of them. The table includes roughly 60,000 clones, 75% to 90% detected once. Sequencing was performed on CD4+ or CD8+ T cells sorted from blood, taken in a trial of the OX40 agonist ivuxolimab. These TCRs come from an adult with an advanced solid tumor such as melanoma, head and neck, liver or kidney cancer. CDR3s include the opening cysteine and the closing phenylalanine or tryptophan. Each record gives: D gene, V gene, J gene, clone size, CDR3 protein, CDR3 DNA. D genes are given only for firm matches. Rows give clone size only sometimes, using once, few, many, or a class for an expanded clone.

.	TRBV11-2	TRBJ1-2	.	CASSPGGSNYGYTF	TGTGCCAGCAGCCCAGGTGGGAGTAACTATGGCTACACCTTC
TRBD1	TRBV28	TRBJ1-1	.	CASSTGGTEAFF	TGTGCCAGCAGTACAGGGGGTACTGAAGCTTTCTTT
TRBD2	TRBV6-5	TRBJ2-1	.	CASSYSPAGGYNEQFF	TGTGCCAGCAGTTACTCTCCAGCGGGGGGGTACAATGAGCAGTTCTTC
TRBD2	TRBV28	TRBJ2-1	.	CASSLLLAGFYEQFF	TGTGCCAGCAGTTTATTACTAGCGGGATTCTATGAGCAGTTCTTC
.	TRBV7-9	TRBJ2-7	once	CASSLAGATYEQYF	TGTGCCAGCAGCTTAGCAGGGGCAACCTACGAGCAGTACTTC
.	TRBV19	TRBJ2-3	once	CASSRDRYNTQYF	TGTGCCAGTAGTAGAGACAGGTATAATACGCAGTATTTT
TRBD2	TRBV5-4	TRBJ2-7	.	CASSLGTSGGEQYF	TGTGCCAGCAGCTTGGGGACTAGCGGGGGCGAGCAGTACTTC
TRBD2	TRBV2	TRBJ2-7	.	CASEGLAGATGEQYF	TGTGCCAGCGAGGGATTAGCGGGAGCGACCGGGGAGCAGTACTTC
.	TRBV18	TRBJ2-1	.	CASSPGGNEQFF	TGTGCCAGCTCACCAGGGGGAAATGAGCAGTTCTTC
.	TRBV27	TRBJ2-7	once	CASSLFGLTDPYEQYF	TGTGCCAGCAGTTTATTCGGCCTGACTGACCCCTACGAGCAGTACTTC
.	TRBV9	TRBJ1-1	.	CASSVYPGNTEAFF	TGTGCCAGCAGCGTATATCCAGGGAACACTGAAGCTTTCTTT
TRBD1	TRBV28	TRBJ1-5	.	CASSPYRGSNQPQHF	TGTGCCAGCAGTCCCTACAGGGGAAGCAATCAGCCCCAGCATTTT
TRBD1	TRBV5-4	TRBJ1-2	.	CASSRTGRYTF	TGTGCCAGCAGCAGGACAGGGCGCTACACCTTC
.	TRBV27	TRBJ1-6	.	CASSLSPSLSPLHF	TGTGCCAGCAGTTTATCGCCCTCCCTAAGTCCCCTCCACTTT
.	TRBV30	TRBJ2-7	.	CAWSGAGGAEQYF	TGTGCCTGGAGTGGGGCCGGAGGGGCTGAGCAGTACTTC
TRBD2	TRBV7-8	TRBJ2-3	once	CASSHGSGGFIGPDTQYF	TGTGCCAGCAGCCACGGAAGCGGGGGATTCATAGGGCCAGATACGCAGTATTTT
.	TRBV7-3	TRBJ2-3	.	CASSSPGSDTQYF	TGTGCCAGCAGCTCTCCGGGATCGGATACGCAGTATTTT
.	TRBV13	TRBJ2-7	.	CASSFGLGEQYF	TGTGCCAGCAGCTTTGGTTTGGGGGAGCAGTACTTC
.	TRBV5-6	TRBJ2-3	.	CASSLSWGQDTQYF	TGTGCCAGCAGCTTGTCATGGGGTCAGGATACGCAGTATTTT
.	TRBV9	TRBJ1-4	.	CASSAAGADEKLFF	TGTGCCAGCAGCGCTGCGGGGGCGGATGAAAAACTGTTTTTT
TRBD2	TRBV5-6	TRBJ2-7	.	CASSLGLVDEQYF	TGTGCCAGCAGCCTGGGACTAGTGGACGAGCAGTACTTC
TRBD1	TRBV27	TRBJ2-7	.	CASSFGTGTWEQYF	TGTGCCAGCAGTTTCGGGACAGGGACGTGGGAGCAGTACTTC
TRBD2	TRBV28	TRBJ2-2	.	CASTTLRRVRERFTGELFF	TGTGCCAGCACTACTCTCCGAAGAGTGCGGGAGAGGTTCACCGGGGAGCTGTTTTTT
TRBD2	TRBV28	TRBJ2-7	.	CASSLIAGYEQYF	TGTGCCAGCAGTTTAATAGCGGGCTACGAGCAGTACTTC
.	TRBV28	TRBJ2-7	.	CATSGTPYEQYF	TGTGCCACCTCTGGGACACCTTACGAGCAGTACTTC
.	TRBV13	TRBJ1-3	.	CASSFGRAFSGNTIYF	TGTGCCAGCAGCTTCGGGCGAGCCTTCTCTGGAAACACCATATATTTT
TRBD1	TRBV5-8	TRBJ1-4	.	CASSSRQGGEKLFF	TGTGCCAGCAGCTCCAGACAGGGTGGAGAGAAACTGTTTTTT
TRBD2	TRBV7-9	TRBJ2-1	.	CASSSSGGYNEQFF	TGTGCCAGCAGCTCTAGCGGGGGGTACAATGAGCAGTTCTTC
.	TRBV11-3	TRBJ2-1	.	CASSLRGKYNEQFF	TGTGCCAGCAGCTTACGGGGAAAATACAATGAGCAGTTCTTC
.	TRBV7-9	TRBJ2-3	.	CASSDRLGEVDTQYF	TGTGCCAGCAGCGATAGGTTGGGAGAGGTAGATACGCAGTATTTT
TRBD1	TRBV30	TRBJ2-7	.	CAWSVGDRVWEQYF	TGTGCCTGGAGTGTAGGGGACAGGGTTTGGGAGCAGTACTTC
TRBD1	TRBV27	TRBJ2-3	.	CASSPRDRPTDTQYF	TGTGCCAGCAGTCCCCGGGACAGGCCCACAGATACGCAGTATTTT
TRBD2	TRBV11-2	TRBJ2-3	.	CASSRERGGSTDTQYF	TGTGCCAGCAGTAGGGAGCGGGGGGGTTCCACAGATACGCAGTATTTT
.	TRBV4-1	TRBJ2-5	.	CASSQEGTQETQYF	TGCGCCAGCAGCCAAGAGGGGACCCAAGAGACCCAGTACTTC
TRBD2	TRBV28	TRBJ2-2	.	CASSFGVTSGRGSTGELFF	TGTGCCAGCAGTTTTGGTGTGACTAGCGGGAGGGGGAGCACCGGGGAGCTGTTTTTT
.	TRBV19	TRBJ1-1	.	CASSGQPSFMNTEAFF	TGTGCCAGTAGTGGGCAGCCTTCTTTTATGAACACTGAAGCTTTCTTT
.	TRBV5-1	TRBJ1-1	.	CASSLGQTREAFF	TGCGCCAGCAGCTTGGGACAGACAAGGGAAGCTTTCTTT
.	TRBV27	TRBJ2-3	few	CASSGRLARSADTQYF	TGTGCCAGCAGTGGCAGGCTAGCCCGGTCGGCAGATACGCAGTATTTT
TRBD2	TRBV10-2	TRBJ2-5	.	CASSELTSGQETQYF	TGCGCCAGCAGTGAGCTGACTAGCGGGCAAGAGACCCAGTACTTC
.	TRBV7-9	TRBJ1-3	.	CASSLDWGLSGNTIYF	TGTGCCAGCAGCTTAGACTGGGGCCTCTCTGGAAACACCATATATTTT
.	TRBV27	TRBJ2-1	.	CASGGSNEQFF	TGTGCCAGCGGAGGGAGCAATGAGCAGTTCTTC
.	TRBV10-3	TRBJ2-7	.	CAISDPRWGADLGLTYEQYF	TGTGCCATCAGTGACCCTAGGTGGGGGGCTGACTTGGGACTTACCTACGAGCAGTACTTC
.	TRBV2	TRBJ2-7	.	CASSEAAGDYEQYF	TGTGCCAGCAGTGAAGCGGCAGGGGACTACGAGCAGTACTTC
TRBD2	TRBV27	TRBJ2-3	.	CASSWTIAGGIHTDTQYF	TGTGCCAGCAGTTGGACCATAGCGGGAGGGATTCACACAGATACGCAGTATTTT
TRBD1	TRBV5-6	TRBJ2-5	.	CASSTWTGQETQYF	TGTGCCAGCAGCACATGGACAGGGCAAGAGACCCAGTACTTC
TRBD1	TRBV7-2	TRBJ1-3	.	CASSPLDRAGNTIYF	TGTGCCAGCAGCCCCCTGGACAGGGCTGGAAACACCATATATTTT
TRBD2	TRBV9	TRBJ2-3	.	CASSPGGLAGEDTQYF	TGTGCCAGCAGCCCGGGGGGACTAGCGGGAGAAGATACGCAGTATTTT